The clone carrying this T cell receptor (beta chain) was seen just once. Donors gave ten milliliters of peripheral blood apiece. The data originate from a study of blood T cells in healthy people across ages. Through a sample-barcoded 5' primer and a J-beta primer mix, a second PCR was run for about 6 to 12 cycles. Via MiXCR, TCRdb re-called the 5' RACE reads, giving one row per CDR3 protein. The profile shows fewer than 800,000 distinct CDR3 sequences, roughly 32% of them singletons. Germline CDR1 and CDR2: KGHDR and SFDVKD. V dropped 4 bases and J dropped 6; count of bases not matched to a gene: 6. This CDR3 comprises 15 residues.

The TCR sequence derives from a woman older than 75 in good health. The sequencing sample was made of blood. V and J are TRBV24-1 and TRBJ2-1; TRBD1 aligns across 9 bases. As DNA, the CDR3 is TGTGCCACCAGTGACCCCGGGACAGGGACCAATGAGCAGTTCTTC. It encodes CATSDPGTGTNEQFF.